These 17 T cell receptor beta chains were all obtained from the same sample, sequenced in a study of blood T cells in healthy people across ages. With a J-beta primer mix and a sample-barcoded 5' primer, a second PCR ran roughly 6 to 11 cycles. TCRdb redid the calling of the 5' RACE reads with MiXCR, one entry per CDR3 protein. This sample yields around 400,000 distinct CDR3 sequences, of which about 52% are seen a single time; around 50% belongs to the top ten. The specimen sequenced was blood. The receptors originated from a man between 60 and 70 years old in good health.

The CDR3 bases are TGTGCCAGCAGCTTATCCCTTCTAACTAGGAGCTCCTACAATGAGCAGTTCTTC. Protein product: CASSLSLLTRSSYNEQFF. The J gene is TRBJ2-1, the V gene TRBV7-9; D may be TRBD2 (5 bases). V shed 2 bases and J shed 0 bases, with 17 bases lying between them. Germline V gene sequence: CDR1 SEHNR, CDR2 FQNEAQ (reference sequence). This CDR3 has 18 amino acids.

V and J are TRBV6-2 or TRBV6-3 and TRBJ2-1, with 8 bases aligning to TRBD2. V trimming: 6 bases; J trimming: 5 bases; junction bases outside the gene matches: 9. This CDR3 is 15 amino acids long. From germline, CDR1 is MNHEY and CDR2 SVGEGT. DNA of the CDR3: TGTGCCAGCAGCCACTTTTTAGCGGGGAACAATGAGCAGTTCTTC. Protein sequence: CASSHFLAGNNEQFF.

This clonotype was picked up a small number of times. This sequence joins TRBV5-1 and TRBJ2-3; unclear D gene. Trimming pared 0 bases from V and 6 bases from J, leaving 11 bases between. The CDR3 loop spans 14 amino acids. Germline V gene data show CDR1 as SGHRS and CDR2 as YFSETQ. Written as DNA, the CDR3 is TGCGCCAGCAGCTTGGATGAGGTCCTGGATACGCAGTATTTT. It translates to CASSLDEVLDTQYF.

This clonotype was detected many times. This chain links TRBV12-3 or TRBV12-4 with TRBJ2-7; D remains ambiguous. The CDR3 totals 13 residues. V shed 7 bases and J shed 0 bases, with 10 bases lying between them. CDR3 coding DNA: TGTGCCAGCACCTTGACTCCCTCCTACGAGCAGTACTTC. Its translation: CASTLTPSYEQYF.

The chain employs TRBV13 and TRBJ2-4; 8 bases line up with TRBD2. Trimming cost V 5 bases and J 2 bases; bases outside gene matches: 5. The germline gives CDR1 PRHDT, CDR2 FYEKMQ (reference sequence). The CDR3 length is 15 residues. The CDR3 protein is CASSSLAGTKNIQYF. The CDR3, as DNA: TGTGCCAGCAGCAGTCTAGCGGGTACCAAAAACATTCAGTACTTC.

The V and J genes are TRBV27 and TRBJ2-1; no definite D call. The CDR3 contains 16 residues. CDR1 is MNHEY, CDR2 SMNVEV, per germline (reference sequence). V was pared by 2 bases and J by 0 bases, with 11 bases between. The chain's CDR3 is CASSLTGISSYNEQFF. CDR3 in DNA: TGTGCCAGCAGTTTAACCGGTATCAGCTCCTACAATGAGCAGTTCTTC.

This chain connects TRBV10-2 to TRBJ1-1; no reliable D call. V shed 6 bases and J shed 1 base, with 9 bases lying between them. This CDR3 comprises 13 residues. Germline lookup yields CDR1 WSHSY and CDR2 SAAADI. CDR3 loop: CASRVPPNTEAFF. The CDR3 nucleotides read TGCGCCAGCAGGGTCCCGCCGAACACTGAAGCTTTCTTT.

This rearrangement joins TRBV28 to TRBJ2-3, with a tentative D call TRBD2 (5 bases). This CDR3 has 12 amino acids. CDR1 is MDHEN, CDR2 SYDVKM, per germline. Trimming removed 8 bases from V and 4 bases from J, with 10 bases in between. The CDR3 sequence is CASRGPPDTQYF. The DNA of the CDR3 is TGTGCCAGCCGAGGGCCGCCAGATACGCAGTATTTT.

The CDR3, as DNA: TGTGCTAGTGGCGAACGGGCCGGGAGCACAGATACGCAGTATTTT. Translation gives CASGERAGSTDTQYF. The rearrangement joins TRBV12-5 to TRBJ2-3, with D unresolved. The germline gives CDR1 LGHNT, CDR2 FRNRAP. This CDR3 region has 15 residues. Trimming took 6 bases from V and 0 from J, leaving 13 bases between them.

The gene calls are TRBV6-5 and TRBJ2-7, with no clear D. The CDR3 runs 12 residues. The ends were cut back, 5 bases at V and 3 bases at J, with 8 bases in the middle. Germline V gives CDR1 MNHEY, CDR2 SVGAGI. The chain's CDR3 is CASSNGLYEQYF. CDR3 sequence (DNA): TGTGCCAGCAGTAACGGCCTCTACGAGCAGTACTTC.

The chain couples TRBV5-1 to TRBJ1-4; D ambiguous. The V gene lost 1 base and the J gene lost 5 bases, with 15 bases spanning the gap. Germline CDR1 is SGHRS and CDR2 is YFSETQ. The CDR3 is 16 amino acids. CDR3 nucleotides: TGCGCCAGCAGCTTGAACGGCCGGACTGGGAATGAAAAACTGTTTTTT. Protein: CASSLNGRTGNEKLFF.

This clonotype was seen only once. The rearrangement links TRBV20-1 to TRBJ2-7; 7 bases are a match to TRBD2. Trimming cost V 0 bases and J 4 bases; bases outside gene matches: 9. The CDR3 extends over 15 amino acids. Germline CDR1 reads DFQATT; CDR2 reads SNEGSKA (reference sequence). The CDR3 region has the DNA TGCAGTGCTAGAGATTATAAAGCGGGAATGTACGAGCAGTACTTC. As protein: CSARDYKAGMYEQYF.

A note on this clonotype: The junction departs from the called germline gene at one end, perhaps through a read error. The V call is TRBV6-5, the J call TRBJ1-2; 8 positions agree with TRBD1. This CDR3 has 17 amino acids. Looked up from germline, CDR1 is MNHEY and CDR2 is SVGAGI. The CDR3 loop reads CACSHQTDRGTAYGYTF. The CDR3 nucleotides read TGTGCCTGCAGTCACCAAACCGACAGGGGTACCGCCTATGGCTACACCTTC.

The V gene is TRBV28, the J gene TRBJ2-7, with 7 bases aligning to TRBD2. Trimming removed 5 bases from V and 4 bases from J; junction bases left unmatched: 20. Germline V gene lookup returns CDR1 MDHEN and CDR2 SYDVKM. The CDR3 spans 18 residues. Written as DNA, the CDR3 is TGTGCCAGCAGTCCCCGGGGGGTTTCGAGGCTCGATCTTTACGAGCAGTACTTC. Translated, it gives CASSPRGVSRLDLYEQYF.

J is TRBJ2-1 and V is TRBV7-2; 10 bases map to TRBD2. The trim removed 5 bases at V and 4 bases at J, leaving 8 bases unmatched. This CDR3 has 16 residues. The germline V gene has CDR1 SGHTA and CDR2 FQGNSA. The CDR3 region has the DNA TGTGCCAGCAGCCTCCATTCTAGCGGGAGATACAATGAGCAGTTCTTC. Residues: CASSLHSSGRYNEQFF.

This clonotype appeared once. The DNA of the CDR3 is TGCAGTGCTAGTCCCCGGAGAATGGATAATTCACCCCTCCACTTT. Protein sequence: CSASPRRMDNSPLHF. This chain joins TRBV20-1 and TRBJ1-6; no clear D gene. CDR1 is DFQATT, CDR2 SNEGSKA, per germline (reference sequence). CDR3 length: 15 residues. V lost 3 bases, J lost 5 bases, and 14 bases lay in between.

The chain joins TRBV12-3 or TRBV12-4 to TRBJ2-3, with a tentative D call TRBD1 (5 bases). The V and J ends lost 3 bases and 4 bases respectively, with 14 bases between them. The CDR3 runs 15 residues. CDR3 protein: CASSFNRGSADTQYF. The CDR3 bases are TGTGCCAGCAGTTTTAATAGGGGCAGCGCAGATACGCAGTATTTT.